This TCR beta chain was captured by sequencing in a study of early T cells in non-severe SARS-CoV-2 infection. For the study at large: Bulk RNA from unsorted whole blood was sequenced; chains were unpaired.

The V gene's germline CDR1 is SGHKS and CDR2 YYEKEE (reference sequence). The V and J ends lost 4 bases and 1 base respectively, with 14 bases between them. The CDR3 is 15 amino acids. cDNA molecules, individually, were tagged with unique molecular identifiers. One entry per CDR3 protein, called by TCRdb with MiXCR from the 5' RACE reads. The sample lists approximately 70,000 distinct CDR3 sequences, approximately 5% seen once, with around 7.3% in the top ten. This clonotype was picked up a small number of times. V usage is TRBV5-5 and J usage is TRBJ1-1; D unresolved. This TCR came from an adult who was a healthcare worker with PCR-confirmed SARS-CoV-2 infection or an uninfected control (not recorded which). Specimen: whole blood, collected at baseline. In DNA form, the CDR3 reads TGTGCCAGCAGCCATGTGTGGCCAAGGAACACTGAAGCTTTCTTT. Translated: CASSHVWPRNTEAFF.